This T cell receptor (beta chain) was documented in a study of control samples from healthy donors and cancer patients. Assay used: immunoSEQ multiplex PCR; TCRdb lists only in-frame clones, some missing. Of roughly 170,000 clones listed, about 94% are singletons. The CDR3 is 15 residues long. Germline CDR1 reads SGHTA; CDR2 reads FQGNSA. V lost 5 bases and J lost 2, with 15 bases in between. The sample was blood. This TCR was recovered from an older woman in good health. The V gene is TRBV7-2, the J gene TRBJ1-2; no clear D. The CDR3 bases are TGTGCCAGCAGCCAGGAGAGCCAACACAACTATGGCTACACCTTC. It specifies CASSQESQHNYGYTF.